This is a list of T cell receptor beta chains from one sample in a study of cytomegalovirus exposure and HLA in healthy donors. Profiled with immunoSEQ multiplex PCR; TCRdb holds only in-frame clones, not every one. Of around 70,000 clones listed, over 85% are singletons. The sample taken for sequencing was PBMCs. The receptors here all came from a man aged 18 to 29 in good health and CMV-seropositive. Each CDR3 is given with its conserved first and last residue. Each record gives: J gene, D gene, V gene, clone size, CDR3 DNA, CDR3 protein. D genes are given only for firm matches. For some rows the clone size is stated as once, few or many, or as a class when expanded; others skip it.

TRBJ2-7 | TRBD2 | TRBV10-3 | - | TGTGCCGGATCTAGCGGTCCCAGGGACTACTACGAGCAGTACTTC | CAGSSGPRDYYEQYF
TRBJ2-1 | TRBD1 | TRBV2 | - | TGTGCCAGCAGTGAACATGACAGGGGGCTCGTCAATGAGCAGTTCTTC | CASSEHDRGLVNEQFF
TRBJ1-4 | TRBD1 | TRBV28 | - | TGTGCCAGCAGTTTTGGTGGGACAGACCTTAATGAAAAACTGTTTTTT | CASSFGGTDLNEKLFF
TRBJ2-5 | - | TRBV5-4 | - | TGTGCCAGCAGCTCCGCCCAACTAGGGAACGAAGAGACCCAGTACTTC | CASSSAQLGNEETQYF
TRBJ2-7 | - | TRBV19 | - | TGTGCCAGTAGTACCAACAGCTACGAGCAGTACTTC | CASSTNSYEQYF
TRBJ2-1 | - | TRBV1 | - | TGCACCAGCAGCCAAGAGGGGACTAGCGCCCGGAATGAGCAGTTCTTC | CTSSQEGTSARNEQFF
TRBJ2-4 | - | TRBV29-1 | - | TGCAGCGTTGAAAACCGGGGAGCGGACATTCAGTACTTC | CSVENRGADIQYF
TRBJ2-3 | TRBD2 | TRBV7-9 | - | TGTGCCAGCAGCTCGACTAGCGGGCCCCGTGGGACGCAGTATTTT | CASSSTSGPRGTQYF
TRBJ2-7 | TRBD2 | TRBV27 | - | TGTGCCAGCAGTTCCTCGACCCTCAGGACTAGCGGAATCTACGAGCAGTACTTC | CASSSSTLRTSGIYEQYF
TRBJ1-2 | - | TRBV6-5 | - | TGTGCCAGCAGTTACTGGCTTGGGGCAGGGAAGGTTGGCTACACCTTC | CASSYWLGAGKVGYTF
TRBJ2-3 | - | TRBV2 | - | TGTGCCAGCAGTGGACTATTTGATACGCAGTATTTT | CASSGLFDTQYF
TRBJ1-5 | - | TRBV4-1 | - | TGCGCCAGCAGCCAAGCCCGAGGTCAGCCCCAGCATTTT | CASSQARGQPQHF
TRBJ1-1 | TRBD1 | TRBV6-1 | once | TGTGCCAGCAGTGAAGGGAAAGAGGGGGCCTTCGAAGCTTTCTTT | CASSEGKEGAFEAFF
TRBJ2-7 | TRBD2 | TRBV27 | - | TGTGCCAGCAGTCTCTCGGCGGGAGGGTTCTACGAGCAGTACTTC | CASSLSAGGFYEQYF
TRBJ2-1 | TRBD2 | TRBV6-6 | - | TGTGCCAGCAGGAGCGGGGCCAATGAGCAGTTCTTC | CASRSGANEQFF
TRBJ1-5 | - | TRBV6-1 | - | TGTGCCAGCAGTGAATTGGGGCGGGAGCAGCCCCAGCATTTT | CASSELGREQPQHF
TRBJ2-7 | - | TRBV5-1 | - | TGCGCCAGCAGCTTCAGGGATTCGTACGACGAGCAGTACTTC | CASSFRDSYDEQYF
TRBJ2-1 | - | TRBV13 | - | TGTGCCAGCAGCTCCACGGGTTACAATGAGCAGTTCTTC | CASSSTGYNEQFF
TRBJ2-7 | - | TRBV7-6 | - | TGTGCCAGCAGCCCTCGCGGCACCTACGAGCAGTACTTC | CASSPRGTYEQYF
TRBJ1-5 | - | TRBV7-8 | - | TGTGCCAGCAGCTTAGGACGACTTAGCAATCAGCCCCAGCATTTT | CASSLGRLSNQPQHF
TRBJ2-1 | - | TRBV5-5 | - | TGTGCCAGCAGTTATACAGGGATGGATGAGCAGTTCTTC | CASSYTGMDEQFF
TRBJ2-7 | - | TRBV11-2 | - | TGTGCCAGCAGCCTAGGGGGGACTCGTGAAGGCGAGCAGTACTTC | CASSLGGTREGEQYF
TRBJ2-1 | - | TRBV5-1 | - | TGCGCCAGCAGCCCCCGCCCGGTTCGTCAGGGGGGAAATGAGCAGTTCTTC | CASSPRPVRQGGNEQFF
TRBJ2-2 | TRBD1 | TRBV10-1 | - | TGCGCCAGCAGCGAGCGGACAGGGATGAACACCGGGGAGCTGTTTTTT | CASSERTGMNTGELFF
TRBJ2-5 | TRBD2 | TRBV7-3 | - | TGTGCCAGCAGTCCGACTAGCGGGAGGGTAGGGGAGACCCAGTACTTC | CASSPTSGRVGETQYF
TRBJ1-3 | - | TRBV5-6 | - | TGTGCCAGCAGCTTGGTGGGCGGGCCGAGAACCACCATATATTTT | CASSLVGGPRTTIYF
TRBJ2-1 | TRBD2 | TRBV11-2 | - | TGTGCCAGCAGCCTCCGCCGGCTAGCGGGAGAATACAATGAGCAGTTCTTC | CASSLRRLAGEYNEQFF
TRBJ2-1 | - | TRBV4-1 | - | TGCGCCAGCAGCCCTTCGACTGGGGCTGCCAATGAGCAGTTCTTC | CASSPSTGAANEQFF
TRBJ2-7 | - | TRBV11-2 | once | TGTGCCAGCAGCTCGAGGTGGGAGTACGAGCAGTACTTC | CASSSRWEYEQYF
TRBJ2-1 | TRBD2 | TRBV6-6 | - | TGTGCCAGCAGGCCTCGACTAGCGGAGAATGAGCAGTTCTTC | CASRPRLAENEQFF
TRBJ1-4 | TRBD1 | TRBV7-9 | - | TGTGCCAGCAGTTTCGGACAGGCTAATGGACTGTTTTTT | CASSFGQANGLFF
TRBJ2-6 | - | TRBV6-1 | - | TGTGCCAGCATCTTCACAGATTCTGGGGCCAACGTCCTGACTTTC | CASIFTDSGANVLTF
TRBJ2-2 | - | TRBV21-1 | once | TGTGCCAGCAGCAAGTACTCCGGCGGGGAGCTGTTTTTT | CASSKYSGGELFF
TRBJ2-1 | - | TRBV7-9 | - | TGTGCCAGCAGCTTAGCGGCGGGCAAGGGTAGCAATGAGCAGTTCTTC | CASSLAAGKGSNEQFF
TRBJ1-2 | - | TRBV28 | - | TGTGCCAGCAGTGCTCACGAGAACTATGGCTACACCTTC | CASSAHENYGYTF
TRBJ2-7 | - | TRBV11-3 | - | TGTGCCAGCAGCTTAGCCGGGTCAGAGCGCGAGCAGTACTTC | CASSLAGSEREQYF
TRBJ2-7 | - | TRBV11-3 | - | TGTGCCAGCAGCACGGGGATTTACTACGAGCAGTACTTC | CASSTGIYYEQYF
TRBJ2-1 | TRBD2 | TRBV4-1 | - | TGCGCCAGCAGCCAAGACGGTTCCCCTGCGGGAGGGCAGTTCTTC | CASSQDGSPAGGQFF
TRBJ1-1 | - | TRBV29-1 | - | TGCAGCGCCTCCTGGACAGTTGGAATGAACACTGAAGCTTTCTTT | CSASWTVGMNTEAFF
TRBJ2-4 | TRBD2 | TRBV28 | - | TGTGCCAGCCTCCTGGGGGGGGCCAAAAACATTCAGTACTTC | CASLLGGAKNIQYF
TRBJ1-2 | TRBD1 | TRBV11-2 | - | TGTGCCAGCAGCTTAGGAACGACAGGGCCCCGCGGGCAAGGCTACACCTTC | CASSLGTTGPRGQGYTF
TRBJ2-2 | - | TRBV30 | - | TGTGCCTGGACTAGCCGAAACACCGGGGAGCTGTTTTTT | CAWTSRNTGELFF
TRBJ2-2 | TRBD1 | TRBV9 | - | TGTGCCAGCAGCCTACAGGGGGTGAACACCGGGGAGCTGTTTTTT | CASSLQGVNTGELFF
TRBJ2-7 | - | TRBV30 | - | TGTGCCTGGAGTCGCAAGGGAGGGGGATACGAGCAGTACTTC | CAWSRKGGGYEQYF
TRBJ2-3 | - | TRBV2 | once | TGTGCCAGCAGTGATAGGGTTACAGGGATCACAGATACGCAGTATTTT | CASSDRVTGITDTQYF
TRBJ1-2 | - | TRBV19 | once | TGTGCCAGTAGCCCCGGACGCCCGGGGTCCGACTATGGCTACACCTTC | CASSPGRPGSDYGYTF
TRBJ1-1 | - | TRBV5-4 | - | TGTGCCAGCAGCTTGGGTGGCGGAAACACTGAAGCTTTCTTT | CASSLGGGNTEAFF
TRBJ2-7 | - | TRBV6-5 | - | TGTGCCAGCAGCTCAGGGTCCAGCGAGCAGTACTTC | CASSSGSSEQYF
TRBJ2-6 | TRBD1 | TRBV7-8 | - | TGTGCCAGCAGCACCACAGGGGGCGCTGGGGCCAACGTCCTGACTTTC | CASSTTGGAGANVLTF
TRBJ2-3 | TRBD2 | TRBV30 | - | TGTGCCTGGAGCGATAAACTAGCGACCAAGCGAGATACGCAGTATTTT | CAWSDKLATKRDTQYF
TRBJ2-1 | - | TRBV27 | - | TGTGCCAGCAGTTTGGAACCCTCAGGATACAATGAGCAGTTCTTC | CASSLEPSGYNEQFF